A selection of T cell receptor beta chains follows, all from one sample in a study of blood T cell repertoires in COVID-19. Some clones are missing from TCRdb's copy, which holds only in-frame ones; the method was immunoSEQ multiplex PCR. This table has around 150,000 clones, roughly four fifths appearing once. Sequences were obtained from peripheral blood. These receptor sequences come from a woman aged 45-65 years with active or convalescent COVID-19. Both conserved end residues are part of each CDR3. Fields, in order: V gene, D gene, clone size, J gene, CDR3 DNA, CDR3 protein. A D gene is named only where the DNA matches it firmly. A clone size is listed for some rows: how often the clone was seen (once, few, many), or a class if it is expanded.

v_gene: TRBV11-2
d_gene: NA
abundance: NA
j_gene: TRBJ1-2
CDR3nt: TGTGCCAGCAGCTTTAGGGGAGGCGGTAACTATGGCTACACCTTC
CDR3aa: CASSFRGGGNYGYTF

v_gene: TRBV12-2
d_gene: NA
abundance: few
j_gene: TRBJ2-1
CDR3nt: TGTGCAAGTCGCTTAAGGGGACAGGGTGTGGATGAGCAGTTCTTC
CDR3aa: CASRLRGQGVDEQFF

v_gene: TRBV6-2/TRBV6-3
d_gene: TRBD2
abundance: NA
j_gene: TRBJ2-2
CDR3nt: TGTGCCAGCAGTCCGGGACTAGCGGCCGGGGAGCTGTTTTTT
CDR3aa: CASSPGLAAGELFF

v_gene: TRBV7-2
d_gene: NA
abundance: NA
j_gene: TRBJ1-2
CDR3nt: TGTGCCAGCAGCTCCGGGAAGGGGGTAAATGGCTACACCTTC
CDR3aa: CASSSGKGVNGYTF

v_gene: TRBV7-3
d_gene: NA
abundance: many
j_gene: TRBJ1-2
CDR3nt: TGTGCCAGCAGCTCCCACCCCGGAGACTATGGCTACACCTTC
CDR3aa: CASSSHPGDYGYTF

v_gene: TRBV5-4
d_gene: TRBD1
abundance: NA
j_gene: TRBJ2-5
CDR3nt: TGTGCCAGCAGCTTGGGAGACAGGGCCTCTCGTGGGGAGACCCAGTACTTC
CDR3aa: CASSLGDRASRGETQYF

v_gene: TRBV10-2
d_gene: TRBD2
abundance: NA
j_gene: TRBJ2-7
CDR3nt: TGCGCCACCACCCAGGGTAGCGGGGTCTACGAGCAGTACTTC
CDR3aa: CATTQGSGVYEQYF

v_gene: TRBV15
d_gene: TRBD1
abundance: once
j_gene: TRBJ1-2
CDR3nt: TGTGCCACCAGCAGAGAAACCCTCGGGACAGGGGCCATTAACTATGGCTACACCTTC
CDR3aa: CATSRETLGTGAINYGYTF

v_gene: TRBV6-1
d_gene: NA
abundance: NA
j_gene: TRBJ2-7
CDR3nt: TGTGCCAGCAGTGAAGACAGGGCCCCCTACGAGCAGTACTTC
CDR3aa: CASSEDRAPYEQYF

v_gene: TRBV18
d_gene: NA
abundance: NA
j_gene: TRBJ2-2
CDR3nt: TGTGCCAGCTCACCAGGGGGGACCGGGGAGCTGTTTTTT
CDR3aa: CASSPGGTGELFF

v_gene: TRBV6-5
d_gene: NA
abundance: NA
j_gene: TRBJ2-7
CDR3nt: TGTGCCAGCAGTTACTCGACCCAGGGAGGTCGCGAGCAGTACTTC
CDR3aa: CASSYSTQGGREQYF

v_gene: TRBV6-5
d_gene: TRBD1
abundance: once
j_gene: TRBJ1-3
CDR3nt: TGTGCCAGCAGTTCCCGGACAGGGGAAGGAAACACCATATATTTT
CDR3aa: CASSSRTGEGNTIYF

v_gene: TRBV9
d_gene: NA
abundance: NA
j_gene: TRBJ2-5
CDR3nt: TGTGCCAGCAGCGTAGAGCCTTGGGAGACCCAGTACTTC
CDR3aa: CASSVEPWETQYF

v_gene: TRBV15
d_gene: NA
abundance: NA
j_gene: TRBJ2-7
CDR3nt: TGTGCCACCAGCAGAGGAGGGGGTTCCTACGAGCAGTACTTC
CDR3aa: CATSRGGGSYEQYF

v_gene: TRBV5-6
d_gene: NA
abundance: NA
j_gene: TRBJ1-6
CDR3nt: TGTGCCAGCAGCTTGGTCGGTCTCCCCCTCCACTTT
CDR3aa: CASSLVGLPLHF

v_gene: TRBV5-4
d_gene: TRBD1
abundance: few
j_gene: TRBJ2-5
CDR3nt: TGTGCCAGCAGCTTTGACAGGGTCGGCGAGACCCAGTACTTC
CDR3aa: CASSFDRVGETQYF

v_gene: TRBV27
d_gene: TRBD1
abundance: NA
j_gene: TRBJ1-5
CDR3nt: TGTGCCAGCAGTTTATCGGCAGGGGGCGGTAGCCAGCCCCAGCATTTT
CDR3aa: CASSLSAGGGSQPQHF

v_gene: TRBV14
d_gene: NA
abundance: NA
j_gene: TRBJ1-2
CDR3nt: TGTGCCAGCAGCCAATCGGGGGGGGTCTATGGCTACACCTTC
CDR3aa: CASSQSGGVYGYTF

v_gene: TRBV30
d_gene: NA
abundance: NA
j_gene: TRBJ1-6
CDR3nt: TGTGCCTGGAGTGACAGGTCCTATAATTCACCCCTCCACTTT
CDR3aa: CAWSDRSYNSPLHF

v_gene: TRBV6-5
d_gene: TRBD1
abundance: few
j_gene: TRBJ1-4
CDR3nt: TGTGCCAGCAGTTACGGGACAGGGGGCGAAAAACTGTTTTTT
CDR3aa: CASSYGTGGEKLFF

v_gene: TRBV11-1
d_gene: NA
abundance: once
j_gene: TRBJ2-1
CDR3nt: TGTGCCAGCAGCTTCCGGACAGAAAACAATGAGCAGTTCTTC
CDR3aa: CASSFRTENNEQFF

v_gene: TRBV4-3
d_gene: TRBD2
abundance: NA
j_gene: TRBJ2-5
CDR3nt: TGCGCCAGCAGCCAAGATCTGCTAGCGGGGGCCAATCAAGAGACCCAGTACTTC
CDR3aa: CASSQDLLAGANQETQYF

v_gene: TRBV7-8
d_gene: NA
abundance: NA
j_gene: TRBJ2-3
CDR3nt: TGTGCCAGCAGCCCCGGGGGGCTTGCCGATACGCAGTATTTT
CDR3aa: CASSPGGLADTQYF

v_gene: TRBV7-9
d_gene: TRBD2
abundance: NA
j_gene: TRBJ2-5
CDR3nt: TGTGCCAGCAGCTCGGGACTAGCGGGAACATCCCAAGAGACCCAGTACTTC
CDR3aa: CASSSGLAGTSQETQYF

v_gene: TRBV5-1
d_gene: TRBD2
abundance: NA
j_gene: TRBJ2-1
CDR3nt: TGCGCCAGCAGCTTGGGTAGCGGGCGGGAAAACAATGAGCAGTTCTTC
CDR3aa: CASSLGSGRENNEQFF

v_gene: TRBV28
d_gene: TRBD1
abundance: NA
j_gene: TRBJ2-1
CDR3nt: TGTGCCAGCAGTTCTCAAAGGACAGGGCCCTCCTACAATGAGCAGTTCTTC
CDR3aa: CASSSQRTGPSYNEQFF

v_gene: TRBV4-3
d_gene: NA
abundance: few
j_gene: TRBJ2-7
CDR3nt: TGCGCCAGCAGCCCGGATCGGGCGGGAACCTACGAGCAGTACTTC
CDR3aa: CASSPDRAGTYEQYF

v_gene: TRBV6-2/TRBV6-3
d_gene: NA
abundance: NA
j_gene: TRBJ1-4
CDR3nt: TGTGCCAGCAGTGACCCGAGGGGGACGGCTAATGAAAAACTGTTTTTT
CDR3aa: CASSDPRGTANEKLFF

v_gene: TRBV3-1/TRBV3-2
d_gene: NA
abundance: NA
j_gene: TRBJ2-5
CDR3nt: TGTGCCAGCAGCCTCCTAAGCAGGGCAGCCACCCAAGGGACCCAGTACTTC
CDR3aa: CASSLLSRAATQGTQYF

v_gene: TRBV30
d_gene: TRBD1
abundance: NA
j_gene: TRBJ2-7
CDR3nt: TGTGCCTGGAGTCGCGGAGGACAGGTAAACGAGCAGTACTTC
CDR3aa: CAWSRGGQVNEQYF